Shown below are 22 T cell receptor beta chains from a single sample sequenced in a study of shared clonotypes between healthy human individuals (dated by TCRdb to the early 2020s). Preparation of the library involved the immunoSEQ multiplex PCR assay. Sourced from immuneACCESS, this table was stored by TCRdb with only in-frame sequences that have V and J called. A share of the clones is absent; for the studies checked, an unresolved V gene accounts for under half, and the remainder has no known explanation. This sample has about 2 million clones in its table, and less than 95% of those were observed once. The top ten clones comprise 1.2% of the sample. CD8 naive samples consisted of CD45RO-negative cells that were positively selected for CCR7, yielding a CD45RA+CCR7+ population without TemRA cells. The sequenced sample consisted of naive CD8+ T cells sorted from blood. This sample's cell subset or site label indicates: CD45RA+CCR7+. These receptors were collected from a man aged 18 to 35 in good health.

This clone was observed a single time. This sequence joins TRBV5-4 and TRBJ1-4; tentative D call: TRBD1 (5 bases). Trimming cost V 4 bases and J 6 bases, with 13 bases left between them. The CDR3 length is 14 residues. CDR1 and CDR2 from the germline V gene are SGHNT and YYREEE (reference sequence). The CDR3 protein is CASSVTADYEKLFF. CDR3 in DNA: TGTGCCAGCAGCGTGACAGCGGACTATGAAAAACTGTTTTTT.

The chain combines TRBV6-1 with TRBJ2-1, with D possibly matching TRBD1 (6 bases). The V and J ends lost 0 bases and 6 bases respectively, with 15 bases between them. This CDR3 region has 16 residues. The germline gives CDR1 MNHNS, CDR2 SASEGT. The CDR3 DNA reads TGTGCCAGCAGTGAAGCTGCAGGGGACCTAGGCAATGAGCAGTTCTTC. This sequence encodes CASSEAAGDLGNEQFF.

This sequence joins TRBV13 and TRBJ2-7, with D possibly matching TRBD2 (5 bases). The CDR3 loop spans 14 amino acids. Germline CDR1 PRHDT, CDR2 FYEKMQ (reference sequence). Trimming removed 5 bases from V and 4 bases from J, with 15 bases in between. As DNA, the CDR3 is TGTGCCAGCAGCGCGCCGGGGAACATTTACGAGCAGTACTTC. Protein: CASSAPGNIYEQYF.

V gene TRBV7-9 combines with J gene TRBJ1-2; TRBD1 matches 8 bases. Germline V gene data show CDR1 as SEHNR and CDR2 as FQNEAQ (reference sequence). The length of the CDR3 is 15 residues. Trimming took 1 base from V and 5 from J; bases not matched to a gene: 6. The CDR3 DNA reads TGTGCCAGCAGCTTAGGACAGGGGATAAAGTATGGCTACACCTTC. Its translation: CASSLGQGIKYGYTF.

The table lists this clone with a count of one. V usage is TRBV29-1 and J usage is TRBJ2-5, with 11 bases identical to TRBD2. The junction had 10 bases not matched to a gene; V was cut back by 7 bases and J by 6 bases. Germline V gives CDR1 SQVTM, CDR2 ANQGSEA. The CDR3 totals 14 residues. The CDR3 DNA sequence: TGCAGCGCGCTCGCACTAGCGGGAGAACAGACCCAGTACTTC. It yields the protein CSALALAGEQTQYF. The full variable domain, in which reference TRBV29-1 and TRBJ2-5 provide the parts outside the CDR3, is SAVISQKPSRDICQRGTSLTIQCQVDSQVTMMFWYRQQPGQSLTLIATANQGSEATYESGFVIDKFPISRPNLTFSTLTVSNMSPEDSSIYLCSALALAGEQTQYFGPGTRLLVL.

The CDR3 DNA reads as TGTGCCAGCGGGGTAGCGGGAGTGTATGCTACCACAGATACGCAGTATTTT. Protein: CASGVAGVYATTDTQYF. The chain uses TRBV2 and TRBJ2-3, with TRBD2 identical over 9 bases. Germline CDR1 and CDR2: SNHLY and FYNNEI. Trimming cost V 8 bases and J 2 bases; bases outside gene matches: 14. The CDR3 has 17 amino acids. Full variable domain (outside the CDR3, taken from reference TRBV2 and TRBJ2-3): EPEVTQTPSHQVTQMGQEVILRCVPISNHLYFYWYRQILGQKVEFLVSFYNNEISEKSEIFDDQFSVERPDGSNFTLKIRSTKLEDSAMYFCASGVAGVYATTDTQYFGPGTRLTVL.

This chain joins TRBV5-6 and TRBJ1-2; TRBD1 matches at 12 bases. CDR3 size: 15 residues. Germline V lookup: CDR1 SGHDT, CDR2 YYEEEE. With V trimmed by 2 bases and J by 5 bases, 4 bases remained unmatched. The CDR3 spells CASSFRDRGPYGYTF. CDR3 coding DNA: TGTGCCAGCAGCTTCAGGGACAGGGGGCCTTATGGCTACACCTTC. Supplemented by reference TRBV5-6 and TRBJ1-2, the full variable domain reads DAGVTQSPTHLIKTRGQQVTLRCSPKSGHDTVSWYQQALGQGPQFIFQYYEEEERQRGNFPDRFSGHQFPNYSSELNVNALLLGDSALYLCASSFRDRGPYGYTFGSGTRLTVV.

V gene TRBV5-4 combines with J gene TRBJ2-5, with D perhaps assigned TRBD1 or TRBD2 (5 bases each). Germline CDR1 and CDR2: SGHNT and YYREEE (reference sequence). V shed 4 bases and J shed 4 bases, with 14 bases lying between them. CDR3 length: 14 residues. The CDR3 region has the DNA TGTGCCAGCAGCCCGGGACCTGAACTAGAGACCCAGTACTTC. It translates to CASSPGPELETQYF.

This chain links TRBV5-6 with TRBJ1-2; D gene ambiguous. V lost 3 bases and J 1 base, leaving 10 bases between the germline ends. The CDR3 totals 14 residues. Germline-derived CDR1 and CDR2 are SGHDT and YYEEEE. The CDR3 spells CASSSPAINYGYTF. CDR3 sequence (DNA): TGTGCCAGCAGCTCCCCGGCGATTAACTATGGCTACACCTTC.

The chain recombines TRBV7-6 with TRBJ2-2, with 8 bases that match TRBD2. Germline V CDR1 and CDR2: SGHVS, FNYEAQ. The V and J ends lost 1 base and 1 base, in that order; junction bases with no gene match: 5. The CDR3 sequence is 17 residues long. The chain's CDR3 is CASSLGPSGGNTGELFF. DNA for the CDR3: TGTGCCAGCAGCTTAGGACCCAGCGGGGGGAACACCGGGGAGCTGTTTTTT.

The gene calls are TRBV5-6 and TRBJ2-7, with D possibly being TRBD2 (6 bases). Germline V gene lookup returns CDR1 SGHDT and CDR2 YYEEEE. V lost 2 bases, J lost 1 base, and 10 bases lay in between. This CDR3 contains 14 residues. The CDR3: CASSFRDLSYEQYF. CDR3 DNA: TGTGCCAGCAGCTTCCGGGACTTATCCTACGAGCAGTACTTC.

DNA of the CDR3: TGCGCCAGCAGCCATTGGTGGGAACCAAGCTCCTACAATGAGCAGTTCTTC. It yields the protein CASSHWWEPSSYNEQFF. J is TRBJ2-1 and V is TRBV4-1; no reliable D call. The germline V gene encodes CDR1 MGHRA and CDR2 YSYEKL. V was clipped by 3 bases and J by 0 bases, with 15 bases between them. This CDR3 has 17 residues.

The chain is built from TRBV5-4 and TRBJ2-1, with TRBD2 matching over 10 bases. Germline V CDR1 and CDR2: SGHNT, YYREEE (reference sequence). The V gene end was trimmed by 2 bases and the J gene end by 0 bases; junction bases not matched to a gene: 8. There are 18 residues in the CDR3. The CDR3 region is CASSFFSGGPSSYNEQFF. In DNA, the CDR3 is TGTGCCAGCAGCTTCTTTAGCGGGGGGCCTAGCTCCTACAATGAGCAGTTCTTC. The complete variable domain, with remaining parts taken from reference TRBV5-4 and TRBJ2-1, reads ETGVTQSPTHLIKTRGQQVTLRCSSQSGHNTVSWYQQALGQGPQFIFQYYREEENGRGNFPPRFSGLQFPNYSSELNVNALELDDSALYLCASSFFSGGPSSYNEQFFGPGTRLTVL.

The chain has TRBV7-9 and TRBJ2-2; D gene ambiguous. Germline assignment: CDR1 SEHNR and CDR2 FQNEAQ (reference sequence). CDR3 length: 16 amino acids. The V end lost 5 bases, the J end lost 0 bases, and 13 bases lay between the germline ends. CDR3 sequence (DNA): TGTGCCAGCAGCCCCCCATTGGGAACGAACACCGGGGAGCTGTTTTTT. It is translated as CASSPPLGTNTGELFF.

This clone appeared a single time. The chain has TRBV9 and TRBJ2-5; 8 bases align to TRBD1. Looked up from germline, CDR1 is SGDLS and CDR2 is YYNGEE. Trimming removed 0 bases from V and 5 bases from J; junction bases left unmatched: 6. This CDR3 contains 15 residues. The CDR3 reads CASSVVGQGGETQYF. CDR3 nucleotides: TGTGCCAGCAGCGTAGTTGGACAGGGTGGGGAGACCCAGTACTTC. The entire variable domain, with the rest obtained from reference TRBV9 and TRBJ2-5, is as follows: DSGVTQTPKHLITATGQRVTLRCSPRSGDLSVYWYQQSLDQGLQFLIQYYNGEERAKGNILERFSAQQFPDLHSELNLSSLELGDSALYFCASSVVGQGGETQYFGPGTRLLVL.

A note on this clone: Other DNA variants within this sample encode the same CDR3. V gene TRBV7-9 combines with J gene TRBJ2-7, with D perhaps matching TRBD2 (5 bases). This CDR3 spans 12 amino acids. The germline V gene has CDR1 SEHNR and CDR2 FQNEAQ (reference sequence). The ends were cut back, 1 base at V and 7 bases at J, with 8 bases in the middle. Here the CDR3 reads CASSLGTGEQYF. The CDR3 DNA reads TGTGCCAGCAGCTTAGGGACGGGGGAGCAGTACTTC. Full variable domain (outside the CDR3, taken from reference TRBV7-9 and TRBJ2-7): DTGVSQNPRHKITKRGQNVTFRCDPISEHNRLYWYRQTLGQGPEFLTYFQNEAQLEKSRLLSDRFSAERPKGSFSTLEIQRTEQGDSAMYLCASSLGTGEQYFGPGTRLTVT.

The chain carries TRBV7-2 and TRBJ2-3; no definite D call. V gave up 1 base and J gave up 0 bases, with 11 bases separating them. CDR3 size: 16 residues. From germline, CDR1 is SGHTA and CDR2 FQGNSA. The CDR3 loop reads CASSLVGPSSTDTQYF. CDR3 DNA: TGTGCCAGCAGCTTAGTTGGCCCCTCTAGCACAGATACGCAGTATTTT.

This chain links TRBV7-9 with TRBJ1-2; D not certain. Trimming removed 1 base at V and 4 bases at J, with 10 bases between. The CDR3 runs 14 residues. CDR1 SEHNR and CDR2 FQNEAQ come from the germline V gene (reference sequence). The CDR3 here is CASSLGDSTYGYTF. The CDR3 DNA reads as TGTGCCAGCAGCTTAGGCGACTCTACCTATGGCTACACCTTC.

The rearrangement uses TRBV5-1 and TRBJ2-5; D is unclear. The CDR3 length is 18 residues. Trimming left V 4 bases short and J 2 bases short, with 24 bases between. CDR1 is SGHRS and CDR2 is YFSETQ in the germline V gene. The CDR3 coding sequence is TGCGCCAGCAGCCCCGGTGGGCTAGAGTTTCCCCCACAAGAGACCCAGTACTTC. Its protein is CASSPGGLEFPPQETQYF.

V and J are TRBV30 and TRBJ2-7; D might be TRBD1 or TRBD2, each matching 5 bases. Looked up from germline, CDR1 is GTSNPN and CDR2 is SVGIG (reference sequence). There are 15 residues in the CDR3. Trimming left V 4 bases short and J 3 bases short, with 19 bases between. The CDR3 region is CAWTATSREFYEQYF. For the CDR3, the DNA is TGTGCCTGGACTGCGACTTCCAGGGAGTTCTACGAGCAGTACTTC.

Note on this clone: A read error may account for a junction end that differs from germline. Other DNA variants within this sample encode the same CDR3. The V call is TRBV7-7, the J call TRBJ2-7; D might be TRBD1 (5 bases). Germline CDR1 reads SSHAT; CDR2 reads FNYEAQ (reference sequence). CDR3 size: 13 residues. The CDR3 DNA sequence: TGTGCTAGCAGCTTAGCAGGGTCCTACGAGCAGTACTTC. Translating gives CASSLAGSYEQYF.

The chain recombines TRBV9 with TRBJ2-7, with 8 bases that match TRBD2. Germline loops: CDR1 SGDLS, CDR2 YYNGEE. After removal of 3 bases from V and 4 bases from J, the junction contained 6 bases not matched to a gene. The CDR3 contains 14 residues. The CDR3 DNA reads TGTGCCAGCAGCGCCCGGGAGGGGCAGTACGAGCAGTACTTC. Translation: CASSAREGQYEQYF.